The 19 T cell receptor beta chains listed next were all sequenced from one sample in a study of OX40 agonist ivuxolimab in advanced cancers. TCRdb's copy holds only in-frame clones and misses some; the assay was immunoSEQ multiplex PCR. The table lists some 15,000 clones, roughly 79% of them singletons. Sequencing was performed on CD4+ or CD8+ T cells sorted from blood, taken in a trial of the OX40 agonist ivuxolimab. These TCRs come from an adult with an advanced solid tumor such as melanoma, head and neck, liver or kidney cancer.

The chain recombines TRBV6-5 with TRBJ2-7, with 8 nucleotides matching TRBD1. This CDR3 is built from 14 residues. Germline values: CDR1 MNHEY, CDR2 SVGAGI. J gave up 2 bases and V 4 bases, and 4 bases lay outside the gene matches. The CDR3 reads CASSLGQEAYEQYF. The CDR3 DNA reads as TGTGCCAGCAGTTTGGGACAGGAAGCCTACGAGCAGTACTTC.

The chain is built from TRBV6-5 and TRBJ2-7; 7 bases map to TRBD2. The length of the CDR3 is 14 residues. V shed 6 bases and J 0 bases; nucleotides not matched to a gene: 5. The germline V gene has CDR1 MNHEY and CDR2 SVGAGI. The CDR3 is CASSPSGISYEQYF. The DNA of the CDR3 is TGTGCCAGCAGCCCAAGCGGGATCTCCTACGAGCAGTACTTC.

The V call is TRBV6-1, the J call TRBJ1-5; D gene uncertain. CDR3 length: 13 amino acids. Trimming shortened V by 4 bases and J by 4 bases, and 8 bases separated the two germline ends. The V gene's germline CDR1 is MNHNS and CDR2 SASEGT. The DNA of the CDR3 is TGTGCCAGCAGTGTCGGCGTGAATCAGCCCCAGCATTTT. Protein sequence: CASSVGVNQPQHF.

J is TRBJ1-4 and V is TRBV15; D is perhaps TRBD1 (5 bases). Trimming stripped 3 bases from V and 0 bases from J, with 11 bases between. Per germline, CDR1 LNHNV and CDR2 YYDKDF (reference sequence). The length of the CDR3 is 16 residues. The DNA for the CDR3 is TGTGCCACCAGCAGGGCATTGGGGGCAACTAATGAAAAACTGTTTTTT. Its protein product is CATSRALGATNEKLFF.

V usage is TRBV27 and J usage is TRBJ2-1; D may be TRBD1 (6 bases). This CDR3 spans 12 amino acids. Germline V gene sequence: CDR1 MNHEY, CDR2 SMNVEV (reference sequence). V was pared by 6 bases and J by 9 bases, with 12 bases between. CDR3 protein: CASRPDSREQFF. CDR3 coding DNA: TGTGCCAGCAGGCCGGACAGTCGTGAGCAGTTCTTC.

By sample share, this clone is medium-sized. The rearrangement links TRBV6-1 to TRBJ2-2; TRBD2 matches 10 bases. Germline V gene lookup returns CDR1 MNHNS and CDR2 SASEGT. Trimming at V came to 2 bases and at J to 4 bases, leaving 1 base not matched to a gene. The CDR3 runs to 15 residues. This CDR3 is CASSESSGSTGELFF. The CDR3 region has the DNA TGTGCCAGCAGTGAATCTAGCGGGAGCACCGGGGAGCTGTTTTTT.

V and J are TRBV27 and TRBJ2-3; D unclear. The germline CDR1 and CDR2 sequences are MNHEY and SMNVEV (reference sequence). The V end lost 1 base, the J end lost 1 base, and 3 bases lay between the germline ends. There are 13 residues in the CDR3. The CDR3 sequence: CASSLWGTDTQYF. The DNA of the CDR3 is TGTGCCAGCAGTTTATGGGGCACAGATACGCAGTATTTT.

The chain has TRBV2 and TRBJ2-1; D might be TRBD1 (5 bases). The V end was cut by 5 bases, the J end by 5 bases, with 10 bases between. Germline CDR1 is SNHLY and CDR2 is FYNNEI. This CDR3 region has 13 residues. Here the CDR3 DNA reads TGTGCCAGCAGTAGGGGCCAGGACAATGAGCAGTTCTTC. It specifies CASSRGQDNEQFF.

This clone was detected only a few times. One end of the junction does not line up with germline, which may come from a read error. The chain is built from TRBV19 and TRBJ2-1, with TRBD2 identical over 14 bases. Germline V lookup: CDR1 LNHDA, CDR2 SQIVND (reference sequence). This CDR3 comprises 13 residues. CDR3 region: CASSMGTSGSLVF. The CDR3, as DNA: TGTGCCAGTAGTATGGGGACTAGCGGGAGTTTAGTCTTC.

This sequence joins TRBV27 and TRBJ2-7; D may correspond to TRBD1 or TRBD2 (5 bases each). The length of the CDR3 is 14 residues. CDR1 and CDR2 (germline): MNHEY, SMNVEV (reference sequence). The ends were cut back, 0 bases at V and 0 bases at J, with 6 bases in the middle. The CDR3 coding sequence is TGTGCCAGCAGTTTATCGGGGACCTCCTACGAGCAGTACTTC. This codes for CASSLSGTSYEQYF.

This clone showed up just a few times. The V gene is TRBV7-9, the J gene TRBJ1-1; D is undetermined. This CDR3 is 10 amino acids long. The V gene's germline CDR1 is SEHNR and CDR2 FQNEAQ (reference sequence). The V end was cut by 2 bases, the J end by 7 bases, with 2 bases between. This CDR3 is CASSLYEAFF. In DNA form, the CDR3 reads TGTGCCAGCAGCTTATATGAAGCTTTCTTT.

The CDR3, as DNA: TGTGCCACCAGCAGTAACTGGCCGTTGAACACTGAAGCTTTCTTT. It is translated as CATSSNWPLNTEAFF. V gene TRBV15 combines with J gene TRBJ1-1; the D is unclear. V lost 3 bases and J lost 0, with 11 bases in between. There are 15 residues in the CDR3. The V gene's germline CDR1 is LNHNV and CDR2 YYDKDF (reference sequence).

This clone has just a few counts. The V and J genes are TRBV15 and TRBJ2-2, with 10 bases identical to TRBD2. Trimming at V came to 11 bases and at J to 1 base, leaving 10 bases not matched to a gene. This CDR3 has 16 amino acids. The germline V gene has CDR1 LNHNV and CDR2 YYDKDF (reference sequence). CDR3 residues: CAASASGSMNTGELFF. As DNA, the CDR3 is TGTGCCGCCTCGGCTAGCGGGAGTATGAACACCGGGGAGCTGTTTTTT. The full variable domain, its missing parts supplied by reference TRBV15 and TRBJ2-2, is DAMVIQNPRYQVTQFGKPVTLSCSQTLNHNVMYWYQQKSSQAPKLLFHYYDKDFNNEADTPDNFQSRRPNTSFCFLDIRSPGLGDTAMYLCAASASGSMNTGELFFGEGSRLTVL.

As for this clone: The identical CDR3 is also encoded by other nucleotide sequences in the sample. The rearrangement joins TRBV9 to TRBJ2-3; D is unclear. The ends were cut back, 0 bases at V and 5 bases at J, with 4 bases in the middle. This CDR3 has 12 residues. CDR1 SGDLS and CDR2 YYNGEE come from the germline V gene. CDR3 sequence reads: CASSVGGDTQYF. The CDR3, as DNA: TGTGCCAGCAGCGTAGGAGGAGATACGCAGTATTTT.

This rearrangement joins TRBV2 to TRBJ1-1; TRBD1 is a possible D gene (6 bases). Germline V gene sequence: CDR1 SNHLY, CDR2 FYNNEI. This CDR3 contains 13 residues. Deletions cut 6 bases from V and 8 bases from J, with 16 bases between. The CDR3 DNA sequence: TGTGCCAGCAGCTTCTGGACAGAAATAGAAGCTTTCTTT. Its translation is CASSFWTEIEAFF.

The V call is TRBV19, the J call TRBJ2-3, with 9 positions matching TRBD1. J lost 2 bases, V lost 5 bases, and 5 bases had no gene match. CDR1 and CDR2 (germline): LNHDA, SQIVND (reference sequence). This CDR3 contains 15 residues. The CDR3 bases are TGTGCCAGTAGTTTCCGGGACAGGGACACAGATACGCAGTATTTT. Translation: CASSFRDRDTDTQYF.

This rearrangement joins TRBV5-8 to TRBJ2-7; maybe TRBD2 (6 bases). Trimming left V 0 bases short and J 4 bases short, with 11 bases between. Germline V lookup: CDR1 SGHTS, CDR2 YDEGEE. This CDR3 is built from 14 residues. DNA for the CDR3: TGTGCCAGCAGCTTGGGGTCGGGAGAATACGAGCAGTACTTC. Encoded protein: CASSLGSGEYEQYF. Based on the CDR3 plus reference TRBV5-8 and TRBJ2-7, the full variable domain is EAGVTQSPTHLIKTRGQQATLRCSPISGHTSVYWYQQALGLGLQFLLWYDEGEERNRGNFPPRFSGRQFPNYSSELNVNALELEDSALYLCASSLGSGEYEQYFGPGTRLTVT.

This chain joins TRBV9 and TRBJ2-1, with D perhaps being TRBD1 or TRBD2 (6 bases each). CDR1 and CDR2 (germline): SGDLS, YYNGEE. This CDR3 has 14 residues. V shed 2 bases and J shed 7 bases, with 13 bases lying between them. This CDR3 reads CASSVGGTRNEQFF. CDR3 bases: TGTGCCAGCAGCGTGGGGGGCACCCGGAATGAGCAGTTCTTC.

This clone was counted a single time. The gene calls are TRBV13 and TRBJ2-7; perhaps TRBD1 as D (6 bases). The CDR3 length is 13 residues. CDR1 is PRHDT and CDR2 is FYEKMQ in the germline V gene (reference sequence). Deletions cut 0 bases from V and 7 bases from J, with 10 bases between. The chain's CDR3 is CASSLGQGKEQYF. The CDR3 region has the DNA TGTGCCAGCAGCTTAGGCCAGGGGAAAGAGCAGTACTTC.